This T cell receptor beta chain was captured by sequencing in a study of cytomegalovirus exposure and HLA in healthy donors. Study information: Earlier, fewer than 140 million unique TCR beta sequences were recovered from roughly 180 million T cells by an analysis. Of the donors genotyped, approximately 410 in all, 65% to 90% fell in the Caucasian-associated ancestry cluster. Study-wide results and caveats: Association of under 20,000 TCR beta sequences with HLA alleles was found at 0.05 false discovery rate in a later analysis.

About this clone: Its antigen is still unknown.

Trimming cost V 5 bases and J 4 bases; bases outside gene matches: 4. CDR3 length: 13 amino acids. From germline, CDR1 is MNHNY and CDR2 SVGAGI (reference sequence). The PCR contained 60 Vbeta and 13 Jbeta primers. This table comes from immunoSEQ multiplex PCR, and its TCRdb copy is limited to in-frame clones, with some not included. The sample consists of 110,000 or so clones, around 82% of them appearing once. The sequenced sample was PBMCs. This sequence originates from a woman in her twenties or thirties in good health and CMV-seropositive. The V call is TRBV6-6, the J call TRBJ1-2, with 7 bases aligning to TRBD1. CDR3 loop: CASSTGQPYGYTF. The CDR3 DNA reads TGTGCCAGCAGTACGGGACAGCCCTATGGCTACACCTTC.